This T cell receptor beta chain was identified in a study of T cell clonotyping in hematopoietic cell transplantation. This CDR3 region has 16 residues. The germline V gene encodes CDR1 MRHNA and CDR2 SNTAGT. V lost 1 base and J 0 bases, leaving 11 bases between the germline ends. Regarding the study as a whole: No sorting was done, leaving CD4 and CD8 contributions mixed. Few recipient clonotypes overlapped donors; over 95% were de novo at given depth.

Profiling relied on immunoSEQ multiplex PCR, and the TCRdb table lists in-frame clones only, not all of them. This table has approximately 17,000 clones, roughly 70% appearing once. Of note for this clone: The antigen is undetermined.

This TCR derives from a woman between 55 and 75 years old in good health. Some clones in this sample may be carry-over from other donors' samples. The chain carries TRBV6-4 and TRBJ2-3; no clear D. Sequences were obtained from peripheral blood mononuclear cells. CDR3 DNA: TGTGCCAGCAGTGACTGGGCTGGGCGGAGCACAGATACGCAGTATTTT. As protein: CASSDWAGRSTDTQYF.